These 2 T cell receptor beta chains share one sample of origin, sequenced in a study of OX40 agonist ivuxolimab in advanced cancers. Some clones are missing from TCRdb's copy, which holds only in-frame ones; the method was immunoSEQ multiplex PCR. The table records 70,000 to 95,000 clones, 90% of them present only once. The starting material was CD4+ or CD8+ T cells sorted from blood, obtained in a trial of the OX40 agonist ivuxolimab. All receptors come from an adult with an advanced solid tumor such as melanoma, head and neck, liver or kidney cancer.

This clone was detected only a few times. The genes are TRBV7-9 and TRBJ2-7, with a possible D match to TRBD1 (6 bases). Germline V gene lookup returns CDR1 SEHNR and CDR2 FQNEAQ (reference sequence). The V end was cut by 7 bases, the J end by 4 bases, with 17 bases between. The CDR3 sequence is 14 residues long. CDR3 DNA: TGTGCCAGCACGAGGGGGAACGGTGAATACGAGCAGTACTTC. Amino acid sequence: CASTRGNGEYEQYF.

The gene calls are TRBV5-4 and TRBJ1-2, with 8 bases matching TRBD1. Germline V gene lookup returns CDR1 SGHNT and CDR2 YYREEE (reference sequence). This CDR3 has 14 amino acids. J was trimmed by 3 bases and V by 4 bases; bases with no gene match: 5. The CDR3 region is CASSPDRVYYGYTF. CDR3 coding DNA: TGTGCCAGCAGCCCGGACAGGGTCTACTATGGCTACACCTTC.